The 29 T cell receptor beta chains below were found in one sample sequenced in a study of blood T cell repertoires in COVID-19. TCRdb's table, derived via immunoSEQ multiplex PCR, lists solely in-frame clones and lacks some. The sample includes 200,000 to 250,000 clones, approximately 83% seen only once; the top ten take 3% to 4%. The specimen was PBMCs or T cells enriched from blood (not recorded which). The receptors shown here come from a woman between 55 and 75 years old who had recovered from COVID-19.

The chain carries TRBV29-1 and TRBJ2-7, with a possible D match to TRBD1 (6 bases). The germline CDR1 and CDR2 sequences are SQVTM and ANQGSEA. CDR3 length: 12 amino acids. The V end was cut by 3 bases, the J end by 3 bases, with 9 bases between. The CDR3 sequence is CSVEVGGYEQYF. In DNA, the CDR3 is TGCAGCGTTGAGGTAGGGGGCTACGAGCAGTACTTC.

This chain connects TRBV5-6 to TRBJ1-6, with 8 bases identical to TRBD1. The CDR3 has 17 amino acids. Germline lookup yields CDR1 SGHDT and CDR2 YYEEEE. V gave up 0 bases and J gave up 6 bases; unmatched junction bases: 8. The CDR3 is CASSLGQGAYFNSPLHF. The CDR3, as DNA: TGTGCCAGCAGCTTGGGGCAGGGGGCTTATTTTAATTCACCCCTCCACTTT.

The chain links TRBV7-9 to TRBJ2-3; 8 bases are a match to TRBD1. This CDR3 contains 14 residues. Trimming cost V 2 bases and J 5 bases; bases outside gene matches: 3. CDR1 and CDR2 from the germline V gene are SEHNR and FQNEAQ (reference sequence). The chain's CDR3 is CASSLQGARDTQYF. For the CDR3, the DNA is TGTGCCAGCAGCTTACAGGGGGCGCGAGATACGCAGTATTTT.

The CDR3 reads CAISGPDPSGTYEQYF. The CDR3 DNA is TGTGCCATCAGTGGTCCAGACCCCAGCGGTACCTACGAGCAGTACTTC. V gene TRBV10-3 combines with J gene TRBJ2-7; maybe TRBD2 (5 bases). V gave up 4 bases and J gave up 2 bases, with 18 bases separating them. This CDR3 region has 16 residues. Per the germline V gene, CDR1 is ENHRY and CDR2 is SYGVKD.

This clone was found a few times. The CDR3 region is CASSLYAGVGNQPQHF. For the CDR3, the DNA is TGTGCCAGCAGTTTATACGCGGGGGTTGGGAATCAGCCCCAGCATTTT. The genes are TRBV27 and TRBJ1-5; a possible D gene is TRBD1 (5 bases). The germline V gene has CDR1 MNHEY and CDR2 SMNVEV (reference sequence). V lost 1 base to trimming and J lost 4 bases, with 14 bases between them. The CDR3 has 16 amino acids.

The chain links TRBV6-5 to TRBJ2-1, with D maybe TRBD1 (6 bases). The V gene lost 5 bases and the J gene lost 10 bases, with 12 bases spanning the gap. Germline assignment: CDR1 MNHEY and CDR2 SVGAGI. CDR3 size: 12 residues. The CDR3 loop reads CASSTGSSEQFF. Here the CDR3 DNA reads TGTGCCAGCAGTACAGGGTCTTCGGAGCAGTTCTTC.

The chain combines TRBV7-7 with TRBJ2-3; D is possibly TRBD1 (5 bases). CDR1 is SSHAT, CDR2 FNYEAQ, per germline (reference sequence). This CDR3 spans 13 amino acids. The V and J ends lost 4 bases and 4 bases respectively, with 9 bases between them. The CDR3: CASSSSGSDTQYF. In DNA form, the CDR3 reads TGTGCCAGCAGCTCCTCAGGGTCAGATACGCAGTATTTT.

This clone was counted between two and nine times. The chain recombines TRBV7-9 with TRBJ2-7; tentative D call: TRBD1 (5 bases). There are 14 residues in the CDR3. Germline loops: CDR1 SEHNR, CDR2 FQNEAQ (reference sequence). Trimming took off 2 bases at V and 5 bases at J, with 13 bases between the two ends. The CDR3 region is CASSLRGAGHEQYF. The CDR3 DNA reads TGTGCCAGCAGCTTAAGGGGCGCCGGGCACGAGCAGTACTTC. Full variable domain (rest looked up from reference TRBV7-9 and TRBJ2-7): DTGVSQNPRHKITKRGQNVTFRCDPISEHNRLYWYRQTLGQGPEFLTYFQNEAQLEKSRLLSDRFSAERPKGSFSTLEIQRTEQGDSAMYLCASSLRGAGHEQYFGPGTRLTVT.

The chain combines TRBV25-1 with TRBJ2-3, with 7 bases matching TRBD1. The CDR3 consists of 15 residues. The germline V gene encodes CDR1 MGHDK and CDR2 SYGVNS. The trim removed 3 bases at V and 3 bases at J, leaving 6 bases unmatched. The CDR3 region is CASSDDRVVTDTQYF. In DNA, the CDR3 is TGTGCCAGCAGTGATGACAGGGTAGTTACAGATACGCAGTATTTT. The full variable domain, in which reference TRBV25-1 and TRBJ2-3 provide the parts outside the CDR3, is EADIYQTPRYLVIGTGKKITLECSQTMGHDKMYWYQQDPGMELHLIHYSYGVNSTEKGDLSSESTVSRIRTEHFPLTLESARPSHTSQYLCASSDDRVVTDTQYFGPGTRLTVL.

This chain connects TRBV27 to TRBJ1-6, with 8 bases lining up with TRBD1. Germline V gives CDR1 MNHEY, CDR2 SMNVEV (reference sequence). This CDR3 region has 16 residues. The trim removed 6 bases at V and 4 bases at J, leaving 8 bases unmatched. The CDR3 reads CASRRGQGTYNSPLHF. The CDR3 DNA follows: TGTGCCAGCAGGAGAGGACAGGGTACTTATAATTCACCCCTCCACTTT.

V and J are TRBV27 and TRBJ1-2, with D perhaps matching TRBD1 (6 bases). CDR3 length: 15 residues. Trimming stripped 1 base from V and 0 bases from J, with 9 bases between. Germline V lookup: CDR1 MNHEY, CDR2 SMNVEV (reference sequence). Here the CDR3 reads CASSLYRASNYGYTF. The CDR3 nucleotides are TGTGCCAGCAGTTTATACAGGGCATCTAACTATGGCTACACCTTC.

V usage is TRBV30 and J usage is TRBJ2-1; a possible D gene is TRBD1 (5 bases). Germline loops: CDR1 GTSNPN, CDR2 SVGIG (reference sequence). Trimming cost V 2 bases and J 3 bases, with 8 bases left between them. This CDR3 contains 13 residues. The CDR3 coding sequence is TGTGCCTGGAGTAAGGACATCTACAATGAGCAGTTCTTC. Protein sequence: CAWSKDIYNEQFF. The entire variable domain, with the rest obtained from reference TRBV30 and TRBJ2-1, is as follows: SQTIHQWPATLVQPVGSPLSLECTVEGTSNPNLYWYRQAAGRGLQLLFYSVGIGQISSEVPQNLSASRPQDRQFILSSKKLLLSDSGFYLCAWSKDIYNEQFFGPGTRLTVL.

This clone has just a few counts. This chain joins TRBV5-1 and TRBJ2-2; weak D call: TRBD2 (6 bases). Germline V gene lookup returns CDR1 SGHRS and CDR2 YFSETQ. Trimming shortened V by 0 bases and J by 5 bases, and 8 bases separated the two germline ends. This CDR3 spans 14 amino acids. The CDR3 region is CASSLAGGTGELFF. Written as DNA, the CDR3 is TGCGCCAGCAGCTTGGCTGGAGGGACCGGGGAGCTGTTTTTT. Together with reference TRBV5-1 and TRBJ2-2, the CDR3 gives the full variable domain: KAGVTQTPRYLIKTRGQQVTLSCSPISGHRSVSWYQQTPGQGLQFLFEYFSETQRNKGNFPGRFSGRQFSNSRSEMNVSTLELGDSALYLCASSLAGGTGELFFGEGSRLTVL.

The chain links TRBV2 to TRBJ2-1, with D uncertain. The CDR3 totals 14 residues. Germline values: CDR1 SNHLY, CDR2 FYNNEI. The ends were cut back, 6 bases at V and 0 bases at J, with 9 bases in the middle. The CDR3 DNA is TGTGCCAGCAGCCGCGCAAGCTCCTACAATGAGCAGTTCTTC. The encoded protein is CASSRASSYNEQFF.

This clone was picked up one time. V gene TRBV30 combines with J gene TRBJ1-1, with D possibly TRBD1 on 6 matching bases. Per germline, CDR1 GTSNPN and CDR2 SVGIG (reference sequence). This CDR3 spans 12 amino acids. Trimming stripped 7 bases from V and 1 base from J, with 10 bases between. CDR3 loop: CALQGRNTEAFF. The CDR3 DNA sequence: TGTGCCTTACAGGGAAGGAACACTGAAGCTTTCTTT.

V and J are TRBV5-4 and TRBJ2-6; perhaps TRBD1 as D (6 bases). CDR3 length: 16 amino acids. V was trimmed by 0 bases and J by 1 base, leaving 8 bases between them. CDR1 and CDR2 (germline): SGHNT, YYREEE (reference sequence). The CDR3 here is CASSLATGSGANVLTF. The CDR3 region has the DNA TGTGCCAGCAGCTTGGCTACAGGGTCTGGGGCCAACGTCCTGACTTTC.

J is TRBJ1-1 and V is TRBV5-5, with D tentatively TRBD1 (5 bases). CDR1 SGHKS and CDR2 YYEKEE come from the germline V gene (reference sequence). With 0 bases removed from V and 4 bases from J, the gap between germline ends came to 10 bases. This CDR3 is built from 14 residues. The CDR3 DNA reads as TGTGCCAGCAGCTTGGCGGGGGAGGGCACTGAAGCTTTCTTT. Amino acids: CASSLAGEGTEAFF.

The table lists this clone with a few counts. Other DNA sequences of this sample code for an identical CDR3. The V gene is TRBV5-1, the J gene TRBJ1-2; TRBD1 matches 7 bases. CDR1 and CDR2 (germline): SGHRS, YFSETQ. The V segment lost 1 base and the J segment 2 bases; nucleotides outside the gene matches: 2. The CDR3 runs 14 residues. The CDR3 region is CASSLRDSNYGYTF. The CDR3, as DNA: TGCGCCAGCAGCTTGCGGGACAGCAACTATGGCTACACCTTC.

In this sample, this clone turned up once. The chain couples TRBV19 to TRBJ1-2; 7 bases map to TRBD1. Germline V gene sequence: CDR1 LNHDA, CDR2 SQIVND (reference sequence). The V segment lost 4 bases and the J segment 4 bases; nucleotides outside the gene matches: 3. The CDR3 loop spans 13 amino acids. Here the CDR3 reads CASSTTGVYGYTF. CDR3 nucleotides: TGTGCCAGTAGTACAACAGGGGTCTATGGCTACACCTTC.

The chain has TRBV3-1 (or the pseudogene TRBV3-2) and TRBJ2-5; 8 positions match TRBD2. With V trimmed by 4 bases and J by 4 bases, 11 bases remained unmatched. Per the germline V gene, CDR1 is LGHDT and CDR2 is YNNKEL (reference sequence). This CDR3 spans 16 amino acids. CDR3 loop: CASSPRPAGGGETQYF. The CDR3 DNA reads TGTGCCAGCAGCCCTAGGCCGGCGGGAGGAGGAGAGACCCAGTACTTC.

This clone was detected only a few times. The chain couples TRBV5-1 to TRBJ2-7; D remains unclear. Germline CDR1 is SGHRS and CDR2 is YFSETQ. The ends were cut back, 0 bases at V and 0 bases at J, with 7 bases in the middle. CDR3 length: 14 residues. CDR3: CASSLVLSSYEQYF. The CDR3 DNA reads TGCGCCAGCAGCTTGGTTCTCAGCTCCTACGAGCAGTACTTC.

The CDR3 loop reads CASSLGLAEQETQYF. The CDR3 bases are TGTGCCAGCAGTTTGGGACTAGCGGAACAAGAGACCCAGTACTTC. The rearrangement joins TRBV7-9 to TRBJ2-5; 11 positions agree with TRBD2. The CDR3 is made up of 15 amino acids. The germline gives CDR1 SEHNR, CDR2 FQNEAQ (reference sequence). Germline trimming cut 6 bases from V and 2 bases from J; bases unmatched to any gene: 5.

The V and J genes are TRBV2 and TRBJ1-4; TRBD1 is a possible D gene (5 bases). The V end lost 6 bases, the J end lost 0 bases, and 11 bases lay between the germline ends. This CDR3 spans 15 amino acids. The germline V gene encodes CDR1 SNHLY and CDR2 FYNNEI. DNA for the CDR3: TGTGCCAGCAGCACCCTGACAGCAACTAATGAAAAACTGTTTTTT. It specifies CASSTLTATNEKLFF.

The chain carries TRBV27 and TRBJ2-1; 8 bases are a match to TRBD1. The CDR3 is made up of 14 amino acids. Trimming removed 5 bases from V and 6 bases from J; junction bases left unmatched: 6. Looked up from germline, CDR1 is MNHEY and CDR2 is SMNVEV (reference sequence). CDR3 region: CASSLGQAFNEQFF. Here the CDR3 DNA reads TGTGCCAGCAGTCTGGGACAGGCGTTCAATGAGCAGTTCTTC.

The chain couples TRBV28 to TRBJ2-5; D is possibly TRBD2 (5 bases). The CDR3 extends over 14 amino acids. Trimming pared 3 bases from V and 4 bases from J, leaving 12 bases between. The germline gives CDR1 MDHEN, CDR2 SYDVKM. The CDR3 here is CASSFLGEGETQYF. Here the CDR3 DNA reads TGTGCCAGCAGTTTCCTGGGAGAAGGAGAGACCCAGTACTTC.

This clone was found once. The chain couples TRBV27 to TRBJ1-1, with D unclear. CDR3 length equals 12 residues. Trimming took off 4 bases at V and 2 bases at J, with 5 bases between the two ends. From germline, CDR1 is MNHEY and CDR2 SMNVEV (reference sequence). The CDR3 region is CASSSVNTEAFF. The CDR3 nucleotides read TGTGCCAGCAGTTCGGTTAACACTGAAGCTTTCTTT.

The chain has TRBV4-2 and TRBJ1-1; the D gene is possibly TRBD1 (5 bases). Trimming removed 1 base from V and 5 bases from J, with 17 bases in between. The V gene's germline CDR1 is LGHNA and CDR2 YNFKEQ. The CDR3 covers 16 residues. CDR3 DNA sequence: TGTGCCAGCAGCCAAGGGGAGGCGGGGGGAGGAACTGAAGCTTTCTTT. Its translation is CASSQGEAGGGTEAFF.

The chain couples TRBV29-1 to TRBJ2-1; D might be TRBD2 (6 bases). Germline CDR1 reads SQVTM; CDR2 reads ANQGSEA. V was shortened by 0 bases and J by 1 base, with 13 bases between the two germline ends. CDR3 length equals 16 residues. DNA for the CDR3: TGCAGCGTTGAAGATCCCCGGGGGATGTCCTACAATGAGCAGTTCTTC. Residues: CSVEDPRGMSYNEQFF.

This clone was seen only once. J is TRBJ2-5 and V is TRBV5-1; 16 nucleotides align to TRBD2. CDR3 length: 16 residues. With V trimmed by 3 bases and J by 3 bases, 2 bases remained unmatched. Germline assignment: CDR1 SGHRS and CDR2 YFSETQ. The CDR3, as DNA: TGCGCCAGCAGCTGGGGGACTAGCGGGAGGGAAGAGACCCAGTACTTC. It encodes CASSWGTSGREETQYF.